One sample yielded the 23 T cell receptor beta chains listed below, sequenced in a study of T cell responses to AZD1222 COVID-19 vaccine. The table came from immunoSEQ multiplex PCR; TCRdb's copy has only in-frame clones and leaves some out. The top ten clones hold roughly 2.5% of a sample with about 100,000 clones, 70% to 90% of them seen once. This specimen was peripheral blood, taken 28 days after the second AZD1222 dose. The receptors originated from an adult who received the AZD1222 COVID-19 vaccine.

The chain employs TRBV7-9 and TRBJ1-2; no clear D. Germline V lookup: CDR1 SEHNR, CDR2 FQNEAQ (reference sequence). CDR3 length: 12 residues. V shed 5 bases and J shed 4 bases, with 8 bases lying between them. The CDR3 DNA is TGTGCCAGCAGCGCCTCTCTCTATGGCTACACCTTC. Residues: CASSASLYGYTF.

The chain combines TRBV28 with TRBJ2-3, with 10 bases lining up with TRBD1. CDR3 length: 15 residues. From germline, CDR1 is MDHEN and CDR2 SYDVKM. Trimming cost V 2 bases and J 5 bases; bases outside gene matches: 4. The CDR3 protein is CASSLRGQGRDTQYF. DNA for the CDR3: TGTGCCAGCAGTTTAAGGGGACAGGGGAGAGATACGCAGTATTTT.

V and J are TRBV19 and TRBJ1-5; TRBD1 might be the D (5 bases). Germline-derived CDR1 and CDR2 are LNHDA and SQIVND (reference sequence). Trimming took 8 bases from V and 2 from J, leaving 13 bases between them. This CDR3 has 14 residues. CDR3 sequence: CASLDAGRNQPQHF. The CDR3, as DNA: TGTGCCAGTTTGGATGCAGGGCGCAATCAGCCCCAGCATTTT.

The chain employs TRBV7-9 and TRBJ2-1, with 9 bases lining up with TRBD1. CDR1 and CDR2 from the germline V gene are SEHNR and FQNEAQ (reference sequence). Trimming at V came to 5 bases and at J to 3 bases, leaving 5 bases not matched to a gene. The CDR3 length is 15 residues. In DNA form, the CDR3 reads TGTGCCAGCAGCGCGGACAGGGGAAACTACAATGAGCAGTTCTTC. As protein: CASSADRGNYNEQFF.

This clone was counted a single time. The chain employs TRBV11-1 and TRBJ2-5; 7 bases are shared with TRBD1. The CDR3 has 16 amino acids. From germline, CDR1 is SGHAT and CDR2 FQDESV (reference sequence). With 4 bases clipped from V and 2 bases from J, the junction kept 10 bases outside the gene matches. The CDR3 nucleotides are TGTGCCAGCAGCTCCAGGACAGGACGGGGTCAAGAGACCCAGTACTTC. Translating gives CASSSRTGRGQETQYF.

In its sample, this clone was seen once. The CDR3 sequence is CASSPGMGADNEQFF. The CDR3 DNA reads as TGTGCCAGCTCACCAGGGATGGGAGCGGACAATGAGCAGTTCTTC. The chain employs TRBV18 and TRBJ2-1; weak D call: TRBD2 (5 bases). The CDR3 contains 15 residues. Germline loops: CDR1 KGHSH, CDR2 LQKENI. V was clipped by 2 bases and J by 5 bases, with 13 bases between them.

The V gene is TRBV7-2, the J gene TRBJ2-7, with unresolved D. The CDR3 is 11 residues long. Germline-derived CDR1 and CDR2 are SGHTA and FQGNSA. Trimming shortened V by 5 bases and J by 8 bases, and 10 bases separated the two germline ends. The CDR3 region has the DNA TGTGCCAGCAGCAATCTAGGGAAGCAGTACTTC. This encodes CASSNLGKQYF.

The chain employs TRBV7-2 and TRBJ2-1; 11 nucleotides line up with TRBD1. V was clipped by 5 bases and J by 6 bases; unmatched bases: 6. CDR1 is SGHTA, CDR2 FQGNSA, per germline. This CDR3 comprises 15 residues. The CDR3 loop is CASSRDRGSVNEQFF. CDR3 sequence (DNA): TGTGCCAGCAGCCGGGACAGGGGGTCAGTCAATGAGCAGTTCTTC.

J is TRBJ1-5 and V is TRBV27, with a possible D match to TRBD1 (5 bases). The CDR3 contains 12 residues. Germline loops: CDR1 MNHEY, CDR2 SMNVEV (reference sequence). V was shortened by 2 bases and J by 9 bases, with 8 bases between the two germline ends. The CDR3 sequence is CASSLQGSPQHF. CDR3 nucleotides: TGTGCCAGCAGTTTACAGGGATCGCCCCAGCATTTT.

This chain joins TRBV6-4 and TRBJ2-5, with 9 bases that match TRBD1. The germline gives CDR1 MRHNA, CDR2 SNTAGT. The trim removed 4 bases at V and 5 bases at J, leaving 8 bases unmatched. There are 15 residues in the CDR3. The CDR3 nucleotides read TGTGCCAGCAGTGCAACAGGGGGCTCAGGGGAGACCCAGTACTTC. Its protein is CASSATGGSGETQYF.

This clone was seen once. This rearrangement joins TRBV6-6 to TRBJ1-6; no clear D gene. This CDR3 has 15 amino acids. CDR1 is MNHNY and CDR2 is SVGAGI in the germline V gene (reference sequence). V shed 2 bases and J shed 8 bases, with 13 bases lying between them. The DNA for the CDR3 is TGTGCCAGCAGTTACGGGGAGTTGGTTGATTCACCCCTCCACTTT. Protein sequence: CASSYGELVDSPLHF.

The chain recombines TRBV2 with TRBJ1-3, with D unresolved. Germline assignment: CDR1 SNHLY and CDR2 FYNNEI. Trimming cost V 0 bases and J 2 bases, with 2 bases left between them. This CDR3 spans 13 amino acids. In DNA form, the CDR3 reads TGTGCCAGCAGTGAAGCTACTGGAAACACCATATATTTT. Its protein is CASSEATGNTIYF.

The chain recombines TRBV5-1 with TRBJ2-3; D not resolved. The CDR3 has 11 residues. Per the germline V gene, CDR1 is SGHRS and CDR2 is YFSETQ. Deletions cut 3 bases from V and 4 bases from J, with 3 bases between. The CDR3 reads CASSSADTQYF. As DNA, the CDR3 is TGCGCCAGCAGCTCCGCAGATACGCAGTATTTT.

This chain connects TRBV2 to TRBJ2-7; D uncertain. The length of the CDR3 is 12 residues. V was clipped by 7 bases and J by 4 bases, with 11 bases between them. The V gene's germline CDR1 is SNHLY and CDR2 FYNNEI. The CDR3 spells CASTPNSYEQYF. The CDR3 DNA reads TGTGCCAGCACCCCTAATTCATACGAGCAGTACTTC.

V is TRBV30 and J is TRBJ2-5, with TRBD2 matching over 10 bases. V gave up 8 bases and J gave up 5 bases; unmatched junction bases: 8. CDR1 GTSNPN and CDR2 SVGIG come from the germline V gene (reference sequence). The CDR3 sequence is 13 residues long. The CDR3 region is CARWTSGWETQYF. In DNA form, the CDR3 reads TGTGCCCGGTGGACTAGCGGATGGGAGACCCAGTACTTC.

The chain employs TRBV28 and TRBJ1-5, with 9 bases that match TRBD1. Germline CDR1 and CDR2: MDHEN and SYDVKM. V lost 8 bases and J lost 1; bases outside the gene matches: 9. The CDR3 consists of 16 residues. The CDR3 loop reads CASVVGGQGSNQPQHF. The CDR3 bases are TGTGCCAGCGTGGTAGGGGGACAGGGAAGCAATCAGCCCCAGCATTTT.

The chain has TRBV5-1 and TRBJ2-7; no firm D call. CDR3 length equals 14 residues. Per the germline V gene, CDR1 is SGHRS and CDR2 is YFSETQ. With 5 bases removed from V and 2 bases from J, the gap between germline ends came to 14 bases. CDR3 nucleotides: TGCGCCAGCAGTTTTAAAGGACCAACCTACGAGCAGTACTTC. It translates to CASSFKGPTYEQYF. The entire variable domain, with the rest obtained from reference TRBV5-1 and TRBJ2-7, is as follows: KAGVTQTPRYLIKTRGQQVTLSCSPISGHRSVSWYQQTPGQGLQFLFEYFSETQRNKGNFPGRFSGRQFSNSRSEMNVSTLELGDSALYLCASSFKGPTYEQYFGPGTRLTVT.

The chain links TRBV3-1 (or the pseudogene TRBV3-2) to TRBJ1-4, with D uncertain. Germline loops: CDR1 LGHDT, CDR2 YNNKEL (reference sequence). The CDR3 is 15 residues long. V was pared by 1 base and J by 2 bases, with 8 bases between. CDR3 nucleotide sequence: TGTGCCAGCAGCCAAGGGAGGACTACTAATGAAAAACTGTTTTTT. It translates to CASSQGRTTNEKLFF.

The DNA of the CDR3 is TGTGCCAGCAGAGGAACCGAGGGGGAGCAGTTCTTC. The encoded protein is CASRGTEGEQFF. The V and J genes are TRBV9 and TRBJ2-1; D could derive from TRBD1 or TRBD2 (5 bases each). The CDR3 sequence is 12 residues long. CDR1 is SGDLS, CDR2 YYNGEE, per germline. Trimming took off 5 bases at V and 10 bases at J, with 13 bases between the two ends.

J is TRBJ2-1 and V is TRBV27; D may be TRBD1 (7 bases). The V gene's germline CDR1 is MNHEY and CDR2 SMNVEV (reference sequence). Trimming shortened V by 5 bases and J by 6 bases, and 20 bases separated the two germline ends. The CDR3 runs 16 residues. The CDR3 region has the DNA TGTGCCAGCAGTGGCAATTGGAGGGGGCAGCGCAATGAGCAGTTCTTC. The encoded protein is CASSGNWRGQRNEQFF.

This chain joins TRBV19 and TRBJ2-3, with 10 nucleotides matching TRBD2. The trim removed 6 bases at V and 0 bases at J, leaving 3 bases unmatched. Germline assignment: CDR1 LNHDA and CDR2 SQIVND (reference sequence). CDR3 length: 15 amino acids. The CDR3 nucleotides are TGTGCCAGTAGAGGGGGACTAGCGAGCACAGATACGCAGTATTTT. Encoded protein: CASRGGLASTDTQYF.

The rearrangement joins TRBV2 to TRBJ1-4, with D perhaps matching TRBD1 (6 bases). Between the trimmed V and J ends, which lost 7 bases and 0 bases, there was a span of 12 bases. The CDR3 is 15 residues long. Germline V gene sequence: CDR1 SNHLY, CDR2 FYNNEI. The CDR3 is CASTQGMTTNEKLFF. DNA of the CDR3: TGTGCCAGCACTCAGGGGATGACAACTAATGAAAAACTGTTTTTT.

The CDR3 nucleotides read TGTGCCAGCAGCTTATTAGCGGGCAGAAATACTTACAATGAGCAGTTCTTC. It yields the protein CASSLLAGRNTYNEQFF. This sequence joins TRBV7-2 and TRBJ2-1; 7 bases match TRBD2. Germline V gene sequence: CDR1 SGHTA, CDR2 FQGNSA. Losses at the gene ends were 2 bases for V and 4 bases for J; bases not matched to a gene: 11. This CDR3 is built from 17 residues.